A selection of T cell receptor beta chains follows, all from one sample in a study of T cells in Graves' hyperthyroidism and ophthalmopathy. TCRdb passed the multiplex PCR reads through MiXCR, listing each CDR3 protein once. The sample contains a few hundred thousand distinct CDR3 sequences, roughly 15% of which appear only once. The sample consisted of blood. The receptors derive from a woman in her 50s with Graves' hyperthyroidism that later progressed to Graves' ophthalmopathy. The CDR3 runs from the conserved cysteine through the conserved F or W. The D gene is left open where the match is weak. The size field is filled for only some rows; it gives once, few, many or a size class.

v_call	clone_size	j_call	d_call	cdr3_nt	cdr3_aa
TRBV18	many	TRBJ1-1	NA	TGTGCCAGCTCACCAGGGGCGGCGACGGCTGAAGCTTTCTTT	CASSPGAATAEAFF
TRBV5-1	few	TRBJ1-2	TRBD1	TGCGCCAGCAGCTTTTCCAGGGGGCAGGGAAACTATGGCTACACCTTC	CASSFSRGQGNYGYTF
TRBV10-3	many	TRBJ1-1	NA	TGTGCCATCAGTCGGGGGGGACTGCCGAACACTGAAGCTTTCTTT	CAISRGGLPNTEAFF
TRBV20-1	many	TRBJ2-5	TRBD1	TGCAGTGCTAGAGATTTAGCCCAGGGGGTAGAGACCCAGTACTTC	CSARDLAQGVETQYF
TRBV5-1	many	TRBJ2-1	NA	TGCGCCAGCAGCTCCCCCCCGACGGAGCAGTTCTTC	CASSSPPTEQFF
TRBV6-1	many	TRBJ1-1	NA	TGTGCCAGCAGTCCCTCGGGGAAAATGAACACTGAAGCTTTCTTT	CASSPSGKMNTEAFF
TRBV3-1	many	TRBJ1-4	TRBD1	TGTGCCAGCAGCCCCGGGACAGATGAAAAACTGTTTTTT	CASSPGTDEKLFF
TRBV2	few	TRBJ1-5	NA	TGTGCCAGCAGTGAAGGGTTCGGGGTCCGGAGCAATCAGCCCCAGCATTTT	CASSEGFGVRSNQPQHF
TRBV20-1	many	TRBJ2-1	NA	TGCAGTGCTAGAGATGTATTGTCGACTAGAATATATGAGCAGTTCTTC	CSARDVLSTRIYEQFF
TRBV20-1	many	TRBJ2-7	NA	TGCAGTCCGAAGTCCGGGACAGGGGTGAGCGGGGGGGACTACGAGCAGTACTTC	CSPKSGTGVSGGDYEQYF
TRBV20-1	many	TRBJ1-2	NA	TGCAGTGCTCCCCGGGCCACCAGGTCCGGCTATGGCTACACCTTC	CSAPRATRSGYGYTF
TRBV5-1	many	TRBJ2-3	TRBD2	TGCGCCAGCAGCCCACCCGGACTAGCGGGAGGGCCTAGGAAGGCAGATACGCAGTATTTT	CASSPPGLAGGPRKADTQYF
TRBV15	few	TRBJ1-2	NA	TGTGCCACCAGCAGAAAAGGGACCTACTATGGCTACACCTTC	CATSRKGTYYGYTF
TRBV13	many	TRBJ1-2	TRBD1	TGTGCCAGCAGCCAGCAGGGGGCGAGGGGCTACACCTTC	CASSQQGARGYTF
TRBV24-1	many	TRBJ2-1	TRBD1	TGTGCCACCAGTGATTTCGGGTTCACGACAGGGGGGTCTGAGCAGTTCTTC	CATSDFGFTTGGSEQFF
TRBV10-3	few	TRBJ2-7	NA	TGTGCCACCGGGCCAAGCTCCTACGAGCAGTACTTC	CATGPSSYEQYF
TRBV30	many	TRBJ2-4	NA	TGTGCCTGGAGTGACATCGGGACATCTCTAAAAAACATTCAGTACTTC	CAWSDIGTSLKNIQYF
TRBV10-3	many	TRBJ2-1	NA	TGTGCCATCAGTGAGGTTTCCTACAATGAGCAGTTCTTC	CAISEVSYNEQFF
TRBV19	many	TRBJ1-1	TRBD1	TGTGCCAGTAGTATGACAGGGGGCCACACTGAAGCTTTCTTT	CASSMTGGHTEAFF
TRBV20-1	many	TRBJ2-3	NA	TGCAGTGCTAGAGATAGCAGGGGAGGGTTTACAGATACGCAGTATTTT	CSARDSRGGFTDTQYF
TRBV2	many	TRBJ2-2	NA	TGTGCCAGCAGGGACGGATACACCGGGGAGCTGTTTTTT	CASRDGYTGELFF
TRBV7-3	many	TRBJ1-2	TRBD1	TGTGCCAGCAGCCCCTCGACGGACAGGGGCCTAACTGGCTACACCTTC	CASSPSTDRGLTGYTF
TRBV5-1	few	TRBJ2-7	TRBD1	TGCGCCAGCAGCCCGGGACAGGGTGGCGAGCAGTACTTC	CASSPGQGGEQYF
TRBV24-1	few	TRBJ2-3	TRBD1	TGTGCCACCAGTGATCCTCGGGTCCGGACAGGAGAGGTCACAGATACGCAGTATTTT	CATSDPRVRTGEVTDTQYF
TRBV20-1	many	TRBJ2-7	NA	TGCAGTGCTAGGGGGGCAGGTATCGCCTACGAGCAGTACTTC	CSARGAGIAYEQYF
TRBV12-3/TRBV12-4	many	TRBJ1-2	NA	TGTGCCAGCAGGACTCAGGGTTCCGGCTATGGCTACACCTTC	CASRTQGSGYGYTF
TRBV5-1	NA	TRBJ2-5	NA	TGCGCCAGCAGCTTGGGAGGGCCCCTATACCAAGAGACCCAGTACTTC	CASSLGGPLYQETQYF
TRBV9	NA	TRBJ1-2	TRBD1	TGTGCCAGCAGCGTTGGGGGGACAGGTTCCTATGGCTACACCTTC	CASSVGGTGSYGYTF
TRBV28	many	TRBJ2-7	NA	TGTGCCAGCAGTTTACCCCAGCCTTCAGGCAAGGAATCCGAGCAGTACTTC	CASSLPQPSGKESEQYF
TRBV10-3	few	TRBJ2-1	TRBD2	TGTGCCATCTTACTAGCGGGAATAAATGAGCAGTTCTTC	CAILLAGINEQFF
TRBV20-1	NA	TRBJ2-2	TRBD2	TGCAGTGCTAGCAGCGGGAGGGCCCGGACCGGGGAGCTGTTTTTT	CSASSGRARTGELFF
TRBV12-3/TRBV12-4	many	TRBJ1-2	NA	TGTGCCAGCAGCCCCAGGGAGGACTATGGCTACACCTTC	CASSPREDYGYTF
TRBV7-9	few	TRBJ1-5	TRBD1	TGTGCCAGCGGAAAAGACAGGGGCCAGCCCCAGCATTTT	CASGKDRGQPQHF
TRBV19	NA	TRBJ2-2	TRBD1	TGTGCCAGTAGTTATCGACAGGGTCGGGACACCGGGGAGCTGTTTTTT	CASSYRQGRDTGELFF